Listed below are T cell receptor beta chains from one sample, sequenced in a study of OX40 agonist ivuxolimab in advanced cancers. Data came from immunoSEQ multiplex PCR; TCRdb stores just in-frame clones and leaves some out. In the table there are under 50,000 clones, 70% to 90% of which are singletons. The specimen was CD4+ or CD8+ T cells sorted from blood, collected in a trial of the OX40 agonist ivuxolimab. Receptor source: an adult with an advanced solid tumor such as melanoma, head and neck, liver or kidney cancer. Both conserved end residues are part of each CDR3. The order of the fields is clone size, D gene, J gene, V gene, CDR3 DNA, CDR3 protein. D genes are given only for firm matches. The size of a clone is reported for some rows only, either as once, few or many, or as a class for expanded clones.

clone size: NA
D gene: TRBD2
J gene: TRBJ2-5
V gene: TRBV7-8
CDR3 DNA: TGTGCCAGCAGCTTATACAGCGGGACTAAATCGGTCGAGACCCAGTACTTC
CDR3 protein: CASSLYSGTKSVETQYF

clone size: once
D gene: TRBD2
J gene: TRBJ2-5
V gene: TRBV7-7
CDR3 DNA: TGTGCCAGCAGCTTAGCGGCTAGCGGAGGCCAAGAGACCCAGTACTTC
CDR3 protein: CASSLAASGGQETQYF

clone size: NA
D gene: TRBD2
J gene: TRBJ2-1
V gene: TRBV5-1
CDR3 DNA: TGCGCCAGCAGCCTCACTACTAGCGGGAGGGCCAATGAGCAGTTCTTC
CDR3 protein: CASSLTTSGRANEQFF

clone size: NA
D gene: NA
J gene: TRBJ1-6
V gene: TRBV6-6
CDR3 DNA: TGTGCCAGCAGCCCCGGGGGGGGAGGACCCCTCCACTTT
CDR3 protein: CASSPGGGGPLHF

clone size: NA
D gene: NA
J gene: TRBJ2-5
V gene: TRBV7-8
CDR3 DNA: TGTGCCAGCAGCCCGGATCAAGAGACCCAGTACTTC
CDR3 protein: CASSPDQETQYF

clone size: NA
D gene: NA
J gene: TRBJ1-3
V gene: TRBV5-5
CDR3 DNA: TGTGCCAGCAGCTTGGATTCAACGGGAAACACCATATATTTT
CDR3 protein: CASSLDSTGNTIYF

clone size: NA
D gene: NA
J gene: TRBJ2-1
V gene: TRBV6-5
CDR3 DNA: TGTGCCAGCAGTTTCCTAGGGGGATACAATGAGCAGTTCTTC
CDR3 protein: CASSFLGGYNEQFF

clone size: NA
D gene: TRBD2
J gene: TRBJ2-1
V gene: TRBV5-1
CDR3 DNA: TGCGCCAGCAGCCAGGGACTAGCGCCTTACAATGAGCAGTTCTTC
CDR3 protein: CASSQGLAPYNEQFF

clone size: NA
D gene: NA
J gene: TRBJ1-2
V gene: TRBV7-6
CDR3 DNA: TGTGCCAGCAGCATAGAGGAGGGAAACTATGGCTACACCTTC
CDR3 protein: CASSIEEGNYGYTF

clone size: NA
D gene: NA
J gene: TRBJ1-2
V gene: TRBV2
CDR3 DNA: TGTGCCAGCAGTGTGGGGAACGGCTACACCTTC
CDR3 protein: CASSVGNGYTF

clone size: NA
D gene: TRBD2
J gene: TRBJ2-5
V gene: TRBV7-2
CDR3 DNA: TGTGCCAGCAGTCCCGGGACTAGCGCCTCCCCCGGTCGGGAGACCCAGTACTTC
CDR3 protein: CASSPGTSASPGRETQYF

clone size: few
D gene: NA
J gene: TRBJ2-3
V gene: TRBV10-1
CDR3 DNA: TGCGCCAGCAGTGAGTCTTACGGGGCCACAGATACGCAGTATTTT
CDR3 protein: CASSESYGATDTQYF

clone size: NA
D gene: TRBD2
J gene: TRBJ2-2
V gene: TRBV30
CDR3 DNA: TGTGCCTGGGGGACTAGCGGGACCGGGGAGCTGTTTTTT
CDR3 protein: CAWGTSGTGELFF

clone size: NA
D gene: TRBD1
J gene: TRBJ1-4
V gene: TRBV11-2
CDR3 DNA: TGTGCCAGCAGCTTATTTTACAGGGGAGCTAATGAAAAACTGTTTTTT
CDR3 protein: CASSLFYRGANEKLFF

clone size: NA
D gene: NA
J gene: TRBJ2-5
V gene: TRBV6-5
CDR3 DNA: TGTGCCAGCAGTTACGGAGGGCTGGGTGGGGAGACCCAGTACTTC
CDR3 protein: CASSYGGLGGETQYF

clone size: NA
D gene: TRBD2
J gene: TRBJ2-7
V gene: TRBV29-1
CDR3 DNA: TGCAGCGCCGAGGCGGGAGCCTACGAGCAGTACTTC
CDR3 protein: CSAEAGAYEQYF

clone size: NA
D gene: NA
J gene: TRBJ2-1
V gene: TRBV6-5
CDR3 DNA: TGTGCCAGCAGTTATGGGTTAGCGGACAATGAGCAGTTCTTC
CDR3 protein: CASSYGLADNEQFF

clone size: NA
D gene: NA
J gene: TRBJ1-6
V gene: TRBV7-3
CDR3 DNA: TGTGCCAGCAGCTTGGAGTTGAAGTCACCCCTCCACTTT
CDR3 protein: CASSLELKSPLHF

clone size: NA
D gene: TRBD1
J gene: TRBJ2-1
V gene: TRBV19
CDR3 DNA: TGTGCCAGTCAAAGTACAGGGGGGTTCCCATCGGGGTCCTACAATGAGCAGTTCTTC
CDR3 protein: CASQSTGGFPSGSYNEQFF

clone size: NA
D gene: NA
J gene: TRBJ1-5
V gene: TRBV7-8
CDR3 DNA: TGTGCCAGCACCAAAGAGGCGGGGTTAAATCAGCCCCAGCATTTT
CDR3 protein: CASTKEAGLNQPQHF

clone size: NA
D gene: NA
J gene: TRBJ2-5
V gene: TRBV6-1
CDR3 DNA: TGTGCCAGCAGTGAAGTCGGGGGCCAAGAGACCCAGTACTTC
CDR3 protein: CASSEVGGQETQYF

clone size: NA
D gene: NA
J gene: TRBJ1-1
V gene: TRBV7-9
CDR3 DNA: TGTGCCAGCAGCTTACCCAGGGGAGGGACTGAAGCTTTCTTT
CDR3 protein: CASSLPRGGTEAFF

clone size: NA
D gene: NA
J gene: TRBJ1-2
V gene: TRBV19
CDR3 DNA: TGTGCCAGTAGTATGTCAATACGGGATAACTATGGCTACACCTTC
CDR3 protein: CASSMSIRDNYGYTF

clone size: NA
D gene: NA
J gene: TRBJ1-2
V gene: TRBV10-3
CDR3 DNA: TGTGCCATCAGTGAGGCAGGGCCCCCCTATGGCTACACCTTC
CDR3 protein: CAISEAGPPYGYTF

clone size: NA
D gene: TRBD1
J gene: TRBJ1-5
V gene: TRBV19
CDR3 DNA: TGTGCCAGTAGCCCAGGGGGCCAAGTCTATCAGCCCCAGCATTTT
CDR3 protein: CASSPGGQVYQPQHF

clone size: NA
D gene: TRBD1
J gene: TRBJ1-1
V gene: TRBV11-3
CDR3 DNA: TGTGCCAGCAGGATGACAGGGGGTGAAGAAGCTTTCTTT
CDR3 protein: CASRMTGGEEAFF

clone size: NA
D gene: TRBD2
J gene: TRBJ2-3
V gene: TRBV4-1
CDR3 DNA: TGCGCCAGCAGCTGGAGCGGGGATACCACAGATACGCAGTATTTT
CDR3 protein: CASSWSGDTTDTQYF

clone size: NA
D gene: TRBD2
J gene: TRBJ2-1
V gene: TRBV5-4
CDR3 DNA: TGTGCCAGCAGCACCAGCGGGAACTCCTACAATGAGCAGTTCTTC
CDR3 protein: CASSTSGNSYNEQFF

clone size: NA
D gene: TRBD2
J gene: TRBJ2-1
V gene: TRBV2
CDR3 DNA: TGTGCCAGCTTACTAGCGAAGTCGATGGATGAGCAGTTCTTC
CDR3 protein: CASLLAKSMDEQFF

clone size: NA
D gene: NA
J gene: TRBJ1-1
V gene: TRBV21-1
CDR3 DNA: TGTGCCAGCAGCAAAGTTCGAGAGAAACCTATACGCGAAGCTTTCTTT
CDR3 protein: CASSKVREKPIREAFF

clone size: NA
D gene: NA
J gene: TRBJ2-3
V gene: TRBV7-6
CDR3 DNA: TGTGCCAGCAGCTTAGGGCACCATAGTGGCACAGATACGCAGTATTTT
CDR3 protein: CASSLGHHSGTDTQYF

clone size: NA
D gene: NA
J gene: TRBJ2-3
V gene: TRBV27
CDR3 DNA: TGTGCCAGCAGTTTAATCCGCGAGGATACGCAGTATTTT
CDR3 protein: CASSLIREDTQYF

clone size: NA
D gene: NA
J gene: TRBJ1-2
V gene: TRBV19
CDR3 DNA: TGTGCCAGTAGTCCGGAGTTACCCGACTCCTATGGCTACACCTTC
CDR3 protein: CASSPELPDSYGYTF

clone size: NA
D gene: NA
J gene: TRBJ1-5
V gene: TRBV7-9
CDR3 DNA: TGTGCCAGCATCGGAGGGGGCAATCAGCCCCAGCATTTT
CDR3 protein: CASIGGGNQPQHF

clone size: NA
D gene: NA
J gene: TRBJ2-5
V gene: TRBV27
CDR3 DNA: TGTGCCAGCAGTCCGACCATGTACCAAGAGACCCAGTACTTC
CDR3 protein: CASSPTMYQETQYF

clone size: NA
D gene: NA
J gene: TRBJ1-1
V gene: TRBV13
CDR3 DNA: TGTGCCAGCAGCTTAAGGGGGAAGGGTGAAGCTTTCTTT
CDR3 protein: CASSLRGKGEAFF

clone size: NA
D gene: TRBD2
J gene: TRBJ2-7
V gene: TRBV11-2
CDR3 DNA: TGTGCCAGCAGCCTGGGAGGGGCACCCTACGAGCAGTACTTC
CDR3 protein: CASSLGGAPYEQYF

clone size: NA
D gene: NA
J gene: TRBJ1-2
V gene: TRBV30
CDR3 DNA: TGTGCCTCGGACAGCTATGGCTACACCTTC
CDR3 protein: CASDSYGYTF

clone size: NA
D gene: NA
J gene: TRBJ2-2
V gene: TRBV7-6
CDR3 DNA: TGTGCCTCGCAGCCCTTTCGCGGGGAGCTGTTTTTT
CDR3 protein: CASQPFRGELFF

clone size: once
D gene: NA
J gene: TRBJ2-1
V gene: TRBV2
CDR3 DNA: TGTGCCAGCAAAGTGAAGGATTTCTACAATGAGCAGTTCTTC
CDR3 protein: CASKVKDFYNEQFF

clone size: few
D gene: NA
J gene: TRBJ2-7
V gene: TRBV9
CDR3 DNA: TGTGCCAGCAGCGTAGGGGACGATGAGCAGTACTTC
CDR3 protein: CASSVGDDEQYF

clone size: NA
D gene: NA
J gene: TRBJ2-7
V gene: TRBV7-2
CDR3 DNA: TGTGCCAGCAGCTCGTACCTCTTTTACGAGCAGTACTTC
CDR3 protein: CASSSYLFYEQYF

clone size: NA
D gene: TRBD1
J gene: TRBJ1-2
V gene: TRBV7-9
CDR3 DNA: TGTGCCAGCAGCTTATTCTCCGACAGGGGAAGTTATGGCTACACCTTC
CDR3 protein: CASSLFSDRGSYGYTF